Below, one TCR beta chain is given with its context. After removal of 4 bases from V and 2 bases from J, the junction contained 8 bases not matched to a gene. Germline V gene data show CDR1 as SGHRS and CDR2 as YFSETQ. The CDR3 has 17 amino acids. This sample is drawn from a study of blood T cell repertoires in COVID-19. Study-level information: Sites in the United States, Italy and Spain provided acute and convalescent COVID-19 samples. Nucleic acid was either cDNA or gDNA, and it came from T cells, B-cell-depleted T cells, or PBMCs.

Per the authors' pipeline: The authors estimated nucleated cell counts from reference gene primer amplification. Some clones are missing from TCRdb's copy, which holds only in-frame ones; the method was immunoSEQ multiplex PCR. The V and J calls and the clone size are those of that table, but D and trimming were determined from the DNA. The sample holds about 140,000 clones, approximately 80% seen once. This clonotype originated in a woman older than 75 in a cohort sampled during active or convalescent COVID-19. The J gene is TRBJ2-3, the V gene TRBV5-1; 12 bases match TRBD2. The sample consisted of peripheral blood. CDR3 protein: CASSELLAGGPTDTQYF. For the CDR3, the DNA is TGCGCCAGCAGCGAACTACTAGCGGGGGGCCCCACAGATACGCAGTATTTT.